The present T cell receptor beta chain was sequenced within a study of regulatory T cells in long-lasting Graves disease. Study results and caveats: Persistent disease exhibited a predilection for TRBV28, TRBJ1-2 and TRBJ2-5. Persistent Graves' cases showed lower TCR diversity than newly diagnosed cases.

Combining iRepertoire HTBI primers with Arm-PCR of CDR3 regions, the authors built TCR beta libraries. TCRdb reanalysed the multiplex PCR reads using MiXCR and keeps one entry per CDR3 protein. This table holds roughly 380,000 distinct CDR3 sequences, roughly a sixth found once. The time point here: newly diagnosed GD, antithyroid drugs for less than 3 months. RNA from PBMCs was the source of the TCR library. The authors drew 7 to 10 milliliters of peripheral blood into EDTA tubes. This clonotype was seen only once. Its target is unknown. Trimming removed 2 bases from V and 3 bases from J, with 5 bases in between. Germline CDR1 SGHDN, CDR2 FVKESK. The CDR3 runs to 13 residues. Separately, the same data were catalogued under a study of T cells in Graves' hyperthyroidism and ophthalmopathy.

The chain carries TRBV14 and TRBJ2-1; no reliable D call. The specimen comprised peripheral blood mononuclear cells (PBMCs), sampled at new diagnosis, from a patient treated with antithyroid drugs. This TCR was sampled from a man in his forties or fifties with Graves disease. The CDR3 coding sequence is TGTGCCAGCAGCCAACGTAACTACAATGAGCAGTTCTTC. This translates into CASSQRNYNEQFF.